What follows describes a single T cell receptor (beta chain). Its antigen is not identified. TCRdb recomputed calls from the reads with MiXCR, one row per CDR3 protein. The table shows some 900,000 distinct CDR3 sequences, with approximately 29% occurring only once. The data were obtained in a study of T cell repertoires in cytomegalovirus infection. Looking at the study overall: Recently described HLA-C-restricted plus well-studied HLA-B-restricted CMV epitopes were used. Study outcomes and limitations: Ex vivo responses were dominated by HLA-C-restricted CMV-specific TCR beta clonotypes.

The source of this sequence is a human donor in good health (CMV status not recorded). Some clones in this sample may be carry-over from other donors' samples. The sample consisted of cultured CD8+ T cells from PBMCs, taken from culture after CMV antigen stimulation.

The CDR3 spells CASSPGQRTDTQYF. The CDR3 region has the DNA TGTGCCAGTTCACCGGGACAAAGAACAGATACGCAGTATTTT. This chain joins TRBV19 and TRBJ2-3; perhaps TRBD1 as D (6 bases). CDR3 size: 14 residues. V lost 8 bases to trimming and J lost 3 bases, with 15 bases between them. Germline V gene lookup returns CDR1 LNHDA and CDR2 SQIVND (reference sequence).